This T cell receptor (beta chain) is from a study of shared clonotypes between healthy human individuals. Study-wide findings and caveats: Although depth was large, rarefaction showed that sequencing of the sorted subsets was incomplete. Larger estimated richness was generally seen in naive subsets than in memory subsets.

Both subsets, CD45RA+ naive and CD45RA-negative memory, were split from the CD4+ cells. Germline CDR1 reads LNHDA; CDR2 reads SQIVND (reference sequence). J was trimmed by 4 bases and V by 6 bases; bases with no gene match: 3. The CDR3 spans 13 residues. Each sorted subset replicate got 200 ng genomic DNA, tens of thousands of genomes. Assay used: immunoSEQ multiplex PCR; TCRdb lists only in-frame clones, some missing. The sample contains some 2.4 million clones, roughly 93% of which appear only once. To note about this clone: The target antigen is unknown. The sample contains more than one DNA sequence encoding this CDR3.

This TCR was recovered from a man aged 18 to 30 in good health. Some clones in this sample may be carry-over from other donors' samples. The rearrangement joins TRBV19 to TRBJ1-1; 9 bases align to TRBD1. The specimen sequenced was naive CD4+ T cells from PBMCs. The subset denotes: CD45RA+ positively selected. The CDR3 bases are TGTGCCAGTAGGGACAGGGGCGGCACTGAAGCTTTCTTT. Amino acids: CASRDRGGTEAFF.